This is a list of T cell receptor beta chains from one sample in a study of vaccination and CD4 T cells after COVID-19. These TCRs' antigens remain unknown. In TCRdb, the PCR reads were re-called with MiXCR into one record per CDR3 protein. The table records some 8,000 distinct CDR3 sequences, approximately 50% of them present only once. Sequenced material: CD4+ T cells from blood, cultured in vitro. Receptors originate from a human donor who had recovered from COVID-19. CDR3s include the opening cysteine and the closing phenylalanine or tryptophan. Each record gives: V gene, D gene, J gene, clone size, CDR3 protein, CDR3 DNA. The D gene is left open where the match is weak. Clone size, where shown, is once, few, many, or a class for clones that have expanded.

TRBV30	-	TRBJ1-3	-	CAWSVPGGNTIYF	TGTGCCTGGAGTGTACCTGGTGGAAACACCATATATTTT
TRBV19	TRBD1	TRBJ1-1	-	CASSPLRQGSTEAFF	TGTGCCAGTAGCCCACTAAGACAGGGTAGCACTGAAGCTTTCTTT
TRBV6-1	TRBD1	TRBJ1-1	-	CASSFDPGQWNTEAFF	TGTGCCAGCAGCTTTGATCCGGGACAGTGGAACACTGAAGCTTTCTTT
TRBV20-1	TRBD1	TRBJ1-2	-	CSARPLQGAGYGYTF	TGCAGTGCTAGACCCCTACAGGGGGCCGGCTATGGCTACACCTTC
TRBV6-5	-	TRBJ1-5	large	CASSFGQLSNQPQHF	TGTGCCAGCAGTTTCGGACAGCTTAGCAATCAGCCCCAGCATTTT
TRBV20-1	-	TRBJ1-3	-	CSALTGNTIYF	TGCAGTGCCCTTACTGGAAACACCATATATTTT
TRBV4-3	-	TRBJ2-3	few	CASSRRGEDTQYF	TGCGCCAGCAGCCGAAGGGGGGAAGATACGCAGTATTTT
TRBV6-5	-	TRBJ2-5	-	CASSFIETQYF	TGTGCCAGCAGTTTCATAGAGACCCAGTACTTC
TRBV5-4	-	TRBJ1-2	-	CASSWGGGPLYGYTF	TGTGCCAGCAGCTGGGGAGGAGGCCCACTCTATGGCTACACCTTC
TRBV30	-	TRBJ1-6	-	CAWSVPGRTYNSPLHF	TGTGCCTGGAGTGTACCAGGACGAACCTATAATTCACCCCTCCACTTT
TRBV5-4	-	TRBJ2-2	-	CASSLNGRGNTGELFF	TGTGCCAGCAGCTTAAACGGGCGGGGCAACACCGGGGAGCTGTTTTTT
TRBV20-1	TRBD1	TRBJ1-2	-	CSARELTGIYGYTF	TGCAGTGCTAGAGAGCTGACAGGGATCTATGGCTACACCTTC
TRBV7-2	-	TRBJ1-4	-	CASSRPGEKLFF	TGTGCCAGCAGCCGCCCTGGGGAAAAACTGTTTTTT
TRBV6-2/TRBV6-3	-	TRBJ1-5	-	CASRGPSPSFTEPQHF	TGTGCCAGCAGGGGGCCCTCCCCGTCCTTTACGGAGCCCCAGCATTTT
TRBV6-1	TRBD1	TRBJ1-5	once	CASSIDRGLYQPQHF	TGTGCCAGCAGCATAGACAGGGGCCTTTATCAGCCCCAGCATTTT
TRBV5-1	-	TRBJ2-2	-	CASSPGTAGGELFF	TGCGCCAGCAGCCCGGGGACCGCGGGAGGGGAGCTGTTTTTT
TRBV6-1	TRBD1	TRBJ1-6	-	CASSLGQLRNSPLHF	TGTGCCAGCAGTCTGGGACAGCTCCGCAATTCACCCCTCCACTTT
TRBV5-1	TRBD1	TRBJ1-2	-	CASSFSGGEGRGYTF	TGCGCCAGCAGCTTTTCAGGGGGCGAAGGTCGCGGCTACACCTTC
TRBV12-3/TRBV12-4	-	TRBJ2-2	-	CASSPLPGAGELFF	TGTGCCAGCAGTCCTCTCCCAGGGGCCGGGGAGCTGTTTTTT
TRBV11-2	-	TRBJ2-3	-	CASSPLSGGPRDTQYF	TGTGCCAGCAGCCCCCTTTCAGGGGGGCCTAGAGATACGCAGTATTTT
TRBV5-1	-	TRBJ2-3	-	CASSLAWDGVIDTQYF	TGCGCCAGCAGCTTGGCCTGGGACGGGGTTATAGATACGCAGTATTTT
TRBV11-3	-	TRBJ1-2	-	CASSLAVSEGVYGYTF	TGTGCCAGCAGCTTAGCGGTTTCGGAGGGCGTCTATGGCTACACCTTC
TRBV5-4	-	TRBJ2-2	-	CASSFPGRGGTGELFF	TGTGCCAGCAGCTTCCCAGGCCGGGGAGGCACCGGGGAGCTGTTTTTT
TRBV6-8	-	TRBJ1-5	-	CASPRGRGNSQPQHF	TGTGCCAGCCCGAGAGGACGGGGGAATAGTCAGCCCCAGCATTTT
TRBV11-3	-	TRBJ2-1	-	CASSLGGSYNEQFF	TGTGCCAGCAGCTTAGGGGGGTCCTACAATGAGCAGTTCTTC
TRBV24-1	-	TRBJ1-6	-	CATSGWAGRKDSPLHF	TGTGCCACCAGCGGTTGGGCAGGGCGAAAGGATTCACCCCTCCACTTT
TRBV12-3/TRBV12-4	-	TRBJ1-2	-	CASSLHLNYGYTF	TGTGCCAGCAGTTTACACCTAAACTATGGCTACACCTTC
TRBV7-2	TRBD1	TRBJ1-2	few	CASSSGQGAYGYTF	TGTGCCAGCAGCTCGGGACAGGGGGCATATGGCTACACCTTC
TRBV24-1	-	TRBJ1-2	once	CATSVQFDRPPYYGYTF	TGTGCCACCAGTGTTCAATTTGACAGGCCCCCCTACTATGGCTACACCTTC
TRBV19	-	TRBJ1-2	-	CASRHLAGEGYTF	TGTGCCAGTAGACACCTGGCAGGGGAAGGCTACACCTTC
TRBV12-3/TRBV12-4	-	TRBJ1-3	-	CASRLQGLGNTIYF	TGTGCCAGCAGGCTCCAGGGCCTCGGAAACACCATATATTTT
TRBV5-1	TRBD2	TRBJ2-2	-	CATGLAGGHTGELFF	TGCGCCACCGGACTAGCGGGGGGTCACACCGGGGAGCTGTTTTTT
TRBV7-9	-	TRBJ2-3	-	CASSPKVRVAGITDTQYF	TGTGCCAGCAGCCCGAAAGTCAGGGTGGCGGGGATCACAGATACGCAGTATTTT
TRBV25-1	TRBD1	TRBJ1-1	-	CASSQRQGAKTEAFF	TGTGCCAGCAGTCAGAGACAGGGGGCTAAGACTGAAGCTTTCTTT
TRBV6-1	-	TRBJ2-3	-	CASSDPLTDTQYF	TGTGCCAGCAGTGACCCTCTTACAGATACGCAGTATTTT
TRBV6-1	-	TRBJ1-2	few	CASPKVGGMRVDTF	TGTGCCAGCCCGAAGGTAGGTGGGATGCGAGTAGACACCTTC
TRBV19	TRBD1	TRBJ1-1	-	CASSIGAGGSEAFF	TGTGCCAGTAGTATTGGGGCAGGGGGTAGTGAAGCTTTCTTT
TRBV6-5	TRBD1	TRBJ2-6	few	CASSYSIGQGAVTAGANVLTF	TGTGCCAGCAGTTACTCGATCGGACAGGGGGCGGTAACTGCTGGGGCCAACGTCCTGACTTTC
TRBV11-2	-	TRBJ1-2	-	CASRPPGIPSNYGYTF	TGTGCCAGCAGACCCCCCGGGATACCTTCTAACTATGGCTACACCTTC
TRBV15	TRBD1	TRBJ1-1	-	CATSLQGVGNTEAFF	TGTGCCACCAGCTTACAGGGGGTAGGGAACACTGAAGCTTTCTTT
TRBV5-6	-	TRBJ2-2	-	CASSGETGANTGELFF	TGTGCCAGCAGCGGCGAGACAGGAGCGAACACCGGGGAGCTGTTTTTT
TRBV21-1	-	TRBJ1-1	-	CASSNIDTYPTEAFF	TGTGCCAGCAGCAACATCGACACTTACCCCACTGAAGCTTTCTTT
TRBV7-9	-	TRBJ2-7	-	CASSRYRDRAHEQYF	TGTGCCAGCAGCAGATACCGGGACCGGGCCCACGAGCAGTACTTC
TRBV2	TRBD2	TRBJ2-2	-	CASSRTSGGAVNTGELFF	TGTGCCAGCAGTCGGACTAGCGGGGGTGCTGTGAACACCGGGGAGCTGTTTTTT
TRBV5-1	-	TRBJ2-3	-	CASSLGGPEDTQYF	TGCGCCAGCAGCTTGGGTGGGCCTGAGGATACGCAGTATTTT
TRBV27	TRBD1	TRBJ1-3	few	CASARDSSGNTIYF	TGTGCCAGCGCCAGGGACAGCTCTGGAAACACCATATATTTT